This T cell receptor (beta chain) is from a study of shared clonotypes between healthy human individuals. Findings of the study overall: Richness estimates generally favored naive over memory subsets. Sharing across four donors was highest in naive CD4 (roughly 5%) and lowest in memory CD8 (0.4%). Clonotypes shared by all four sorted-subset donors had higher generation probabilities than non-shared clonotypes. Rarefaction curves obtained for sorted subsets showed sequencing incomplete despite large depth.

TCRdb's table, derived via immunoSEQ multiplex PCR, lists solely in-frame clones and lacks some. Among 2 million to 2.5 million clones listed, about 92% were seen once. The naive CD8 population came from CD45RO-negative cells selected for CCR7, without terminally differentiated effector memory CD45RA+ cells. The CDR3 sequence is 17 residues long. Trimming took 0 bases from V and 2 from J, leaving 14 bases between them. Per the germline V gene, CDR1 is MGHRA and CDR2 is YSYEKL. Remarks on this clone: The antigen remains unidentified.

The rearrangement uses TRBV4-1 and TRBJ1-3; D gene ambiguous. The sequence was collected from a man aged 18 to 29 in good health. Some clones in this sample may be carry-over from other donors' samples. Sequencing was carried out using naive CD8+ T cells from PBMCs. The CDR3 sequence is CASSQDGGHLTGNTIYF. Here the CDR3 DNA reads TGCGCCAGCAGCCAAGATGGCGGGCACCTGACTGGAAACACCATATATTTT.